This T cell receptor (beta chain) was sequenced in a study of T-cell reconstitution after alpha-beta-depleted transplantation in children. Findings and caveats of the study: Where some patients showed high TCRbeta diversity at day 60, it came from recipient T cells and thymic progenitors that had survived. Where alpha-beta T cells came from about two months after transplant was reportedly several hundred expanded graft clones. T-cell counts and diversity at one year following transplant were attributed mainly to newly produced T cells.

With 1 base clipped from V and 3 bases from J, the junction kept 0 bases outside the gene matches. Germline CDR1 reads SGHRS; CDR2 reads YFSETQ. The CDR3 extends over 14 amino acids. The sample holds many counts of this clonotype. Its antigen is still unknown. As it was prepared, the TCRbeta library received unique molecular identifiers. MiXCR, run by TCRdb on the PCR reads, gives a single entry per CDR3 protein. The sample has about 230,000 distinct CDR3 sequences, around 9.9% seen once. The specimen comprised PBMCs, sampled before TCRalphabeta/CD19-depleted stem cell transplant. This receptor was taken from a child younger than two with acute myeloid leukemia, due to receive a stem cell transplant. The chain joins TRBV5-1 to TRBJ2-5; 10 bases are a match to TRBD2. The CDR3, as DNA: TGCGCCAGCAGCTTGACTAGCGGGAAAGAGACCCAGTACTTC. Translation gives CASSLTSGKETQYF.